Below are 27 T cell receptor beta chains sequenced from a single sample in a study of CD8 T cells in ankylosing spondylitis. Overall study findings and caveats: Characteristic, it appeared, of ankylosing spondylitis blood was a TCR beta motif of eight or nine highly homologous variants.

Antigens of these TCRs are unknown. TCRdb fed the 5' RACE reads into MiXCR, producing one record per CDR3 protein. The sample has roughly 700,000 distinct CDR3 sequences, over 15% seen once. Sequenced material: blood, either unsorted or a sorted T cell fraction (not recorded which). These receptors were obtained from a male donor with ankylosing spondylitis.

The gene calls are TRBV5-1 and TRBJ2-3; D assignment may be TRBD1 or TRBD2 (5 bases each). The V end was cut by 5 bases, the J end by 0 bases, with 7 bases between. Germline assignment: CDR1 SGHRS and CDR2 YFSETQ. The CDR3 spans 13 residues. The CDR3 region is CASRGDSTDTQYF. For the CDR3, the DNA is TGCGCCAGCAGGGGGGATAGCACAGATACGCAGTATTTT.

The rearrangement joins TRBV11-2 to TRBJ2-3, with D possibly being TRBD2 (7 bases). The V end lost 3 bases, the J end lost 6 bases, and 16 bases lay between the germline ends. CDR1 and CDR2 (germline): SGHAT, FQNNGV. CDR3 length equals 15 residues. Here the CDR3 DNA reads TGTGCCAGCAGCTTCCTAGGGGGGGGCTCCGATACGCAGTATTTT. Residues: CASSFLGGGSDTQYF.

The chain links TRBV2 to TRBJ2-1, with D perhaps TRBD2 (6 bases). The V gene's germline CDR1 is SNHLY and CDR2 FYNNEI. V lost 10 bases, J lost 4 bases, and 17 bases lay in between. CDR3 length: 14 residues. CDR3 amino acids: CANKRDSFYNEQFF. For the CDR3, the DNA is TGTGCCAATAAACGGGACTCCTTTTACAATGAGCAGTTCTTC. Full variable domain (rest looked up from reference TRBV2 and TRBJ2-1): EPEVTQTPSHQVTQMGQEVILRCVPISNHLYFYWYRQILGQKVEFLVSFYNNEISEKSEIFDDQFSVERPDGSNFTLKIRSTKLEDSAMYFCANKRDSFYNEQFFGPGTRLTVL.

This clonotype turned up a few times. The chain employs TRBV6-2 or TRBV6-3 and TRBJ2-7; 9 nucleotides align to TRBD2. J lost 2 bases, V lost 8 bases, and 7 bases had no gene match. The germline V gene has CDR1 MNHEY and CDR2 SVGEGT. The CDR3 covers 14 residues. The chain's CDR3 is CASGLRGGPYEQYF. In DNA, the CDR3 is TGTGCCAGCGGCCTGCGGGGGGGACCCTACGAGCAGTACTTC.

This chain connects TRBV20-1 to TRBJ2-5; unclear D gene. This CDR3 is built from 16 residues. The germline V and J ends were trimmed by 4 bases and 0 bases, with 18 bases remaining between them. CDR1 is DFQATT, CDR2 SNEGSKA, per germline (reference sequence). CDR3 region: CSANDLYLGYQETQYF. CDR3 nucleotide sequence: TGCAGTGCTAATGACTTGTATCTCGGGTACCAAGAGACCCAGTACTTC.

The V call is TRBV6-2 or TRBV6-3, the J call TRBJ2-7; 8 bases fit TRBD2. The V and J ends lost 4 bases and 5 bases, in that order; junction bases with no gene match: 4. Per the germline V gene, CDR1 is MNHEY and CDR2 is SVGEGT. The CDR3 consists of 13 residues. The CDR3 sequence: CASSFGLAHEQYF. CDR3 nucleotide sequence: TGTGCCAGCAGTTTTGGACTAGCCCACGAGCAGTACTTC.

The chain is built from TRBV20-1 and TRBJ2-7; D unclear. The germline CDR1 and CDR2 sequences are DFQATT and SNEGSKA (reference sequence). V lost 3 bases and J lost 0, with 15 bases in between. The CDR3 is 15 amino acids. CDR3 in amino acids: CSASRAVHYSYEQYF. The CDR3 coding sequence is TGCAGTGCTAGCCGGGCGGTGCACTACTCCTACGAGCAGTACTTC.

This chain uses TRBV4-3 with TRBJ2-1; TRBD2 matches at 8 bases. There are 20 residues in the CDR3. CDR1 is LGHNA and CDR2 is YSLEER in the germline V gene. Trimming at V came to 3 bases and at J to 3 bases, leaving 19 bases not matched to a gene. Written as DNA, the CDR3 is TGCGCCAGCAGCCAGATGAGACTAGCGAAGGAATATCGAATCTACAATGAGCAGTTCTTC. This sequence encodes CASSQMRLAKEYRIYNEQFF.

The table lists this clonotype with a few counts. The chain combines TRBV5-1 with TRBJ2-3; D may match TRBD1 or TRBD2 (5 bases each). Trimming took off 4 bases at V and 3 bases at J, with 15 bases between the two ends. Germline V CDR1 and CDR2: SGHRS, YFSETQ. This CDR3 has 15 residues. The CDR3 sequence is CASSIRDPVTDTQYF. In DNA form, the CDR3 reads TGCGCCAGCAGCATCCGGGACCCTGTGACAGATACGCAGTATTTT. Based on the CDR3 plus reference TRBV5-1 and TRBJ2-3, the full variable domain is KAGVTQTPRYLIKTRGQQVTLSCSPISGHRSVSWYQQTPGQGLQFLFEYFSETQRNKGNFPGRFSGRQFSNSRSEMNVSTLELGDSALYLCASSIRDPVTDTQYFGPGTRLTVL.

The V call is TRBV5-1, the J call TRBJ2-7; 7 bases are shared with TRBD1. Germline values: CDR1 SGHRS, CDR2 YFSETQ. The CDR3 runs 16 residues. V lost 4 bases, J lost 0 bases, and 10 bases stayed unmatched. CDR3 in amino acids: CASSPGDRELSYEQYF. CDR3 in DNA: TGCGCCAGCAGCCCCGGGGACAGAGAACTCTCCTACGAGCAGTACTTC.

The chain links TRBV7-8 to TRBJ2-6; D perhaps matches TRBD2 (6 bases). Trimming removed 5 bases from V and 0 bases from J, with 17 bases in between. Germline CDR1 SGHVS, CDR2 FQNEAQ. There are 18 residues in the CDR3. CDR3 protein: CASSRQLGLLSGANVLTF. CDR3 nucleotide sequence: TGTGCCAGCAGCCGCCAACTGGGACTCCTCTCTGGGGCCAACGTCCTGACTTTC.

This clonotype has just a few counts. V and J are TRBV5-1 and TRBJ2-7, with D unclear. The germline V gene encodes CDR1 SGHRS and CDR2 YFSETQ. V dropped 0 bases and J dropped 5 bases, with 12 bases sitting between them. CDR3 length equals 14 residues. The CDR3: CASSLGNLLDEQYF. The CDR3 bases are TGCGCCAGCAGCTTGGGCAATCTCCTAGACGAGCAGTACTTC. The whole variable domain, remainder taken from reference TRBV5-1 and TRBJ2-7, is KAGVTQTPRYLIKTRGQQVTLSCSPISGHRSVSWYQQTPGQGLQFLFEYFSETQRNKGNFPGRFSGRQFSNSRSEMNVSTLELGDSALYLCASSLGNLLDEQYFGPGTRLTVT.

As DNA, the CDR3 is TGTGCCAGCATTAAGTCGGGGGGAGAGACCCAGTACTTC. This translates into CASIKSGGETQYF. The chain recombines TRBV3-1 with TRBJ2-5, with 7 bases that match TRBD2. CDR1 is LGHDT and CDR2 is YNNKEL in the germline V gene (reference sequence). This CDR3 comprises 13 residues. The junction had 6 bases not matched to a gene; V was cut back by 7 bases and J by 4 bases.

This sequence joins TRBV4-3 and TRBJ2-1, with D maybe TRBD2 (6 bases). The germline gives CDR1 LGHNA, CDR2 YSLEER. The ends were cut back, 0 bases at V and 1 base at J, with 10 bases in the middle. CDR3 length equals 16 residues. DNA for the CDR3: TGCGCCAGCAGCCAAGATGTGGGAGGTTCCTACAATGAGCAGTTCTTC. Translating gives CASSQDVGGSYNEQFF.

This chain connects TRBV12-3 or TRBV12-4 to TRBJ1-1, with D unresolved. The CDR3 extends over 14 amino acids. Trimming removed 3 bases at V and 1 base at J, with 9 bases between. Here the CDR3 reads CASSFGDTNTEAFF. The CDR3 coding sequence is TGTGCCAGCAGTTTCGGAGACACGAACACTGAAGCTTTCTTT.

The chain is built from TRBV6-5 and TRBJ1-2; TRBD1 matches 11 bases. The length of the CDR3 is 18 residues. Losses at the gene ends were 2 bases for V and 4 bases for J; bases not matched to a gene: 12. The germline gives CDR1 MNHEY, CDR2 SVGAGI. CDR3 DNA sequence: TGTGCCAGCAGTTACCAAGCGGACAGGGGGCTATACTTCTATGGCTACACCTTC. Its translation: CASSYQADRGLYFYGYTF.

This clonotype was counted between two and nine times. The V gene is TRBV5-1, the J gene TRBJ2-1; a weak D match, TRBD2 (5 bases). V lost 0 bases to trimming and J lost 5 bases, with 12 bases between them. The length of the CDR3 is 15 residues. The germline CDR1 and CDR2 sequences are SGHRS and YFSETQ. CDR3 protein: CASSLEASLHNEQFF. Written as DNA, the CDR3 is TGCGCCAGCAGCTTGGAGGCTAGCCTTCACAATGAGCAGTTCTTC.

Concerning this clonotype itself: This CDR3 is missing its conserved last phenylalanine or tryptophan, likely due to a read error. The chain has TRBV28 and TRBJ2-7; D gene unclear. Trimming stripped 2 bases from V and 3 bases from J, with 5 bases between. The length of the CDR3 is 12 residues. Per the germline V gene, CDR1 is MDHEN and CDR2 is SYDVKM. The CDR3 spells CASSLGRYEQYL. The CDR3, as DNA: TGTGCCAGCAGTTTAGGACGCTACGAGCAGTACCTC.

This clonotype was detected ten times or more. V is TRBV12-3 or TRBV12-4 and J is TRBJ1-4, with D uncertain. This CDR3 has 13 amino acids. The V and J ends lost 2 bases and 7 bases respectively, with 8 bases between them. The CDR3, as DNA: TGTGCCAGCAGTTTAATCCGTGTTGAAAAACTGTTTTTT. It codes for CASSLIRVEKLFF.

This clonotype occurred a few times. V is TRBV7-9 and J is TRBJ2-1; D unclear. Germline values: CDR1 SEHNR, CDR2 FQNEAQ (reference sequence). The V end lost 0 bases, the J end lost 7 bases, and 10 bases lay between the germline ends. This CDR3 has 14 residues. The CDR3 nucleotides read TGTGCCAGCAGCTTAGCTAGCAGAATGAATGAGCAGTTCTTC. It translates to CASSLASRMNEQFF.

The table lists this clonotype with a few counts. The rearrangement links TRBV18 to TRBJ2-5, with 7 positions matching TRBD1. This CDR3 comprises 16 residues. Looked up from germline, CDR1 is KGHSH and CDR2 is LQKENI. V dropped 4 bases and J dropped 1; count of bases not matched to a gene: 9. The CDR3 DNA reads TGTGCCAGCTCACGTACAGGGGATGGGCTCCAAGAGACCCAGTACTTC. It encodes CASSRTGDGLQETQYF. The full variable domain, in which reference TRBV18 and TRBJ2-5 provide the parts outside the CDR3, is NAGVMQNPRHLVRRRGQEARLRCSPMKGHSHVYWYRQLPEEGLKFMVYLQKENIIDESGMPKERFSAEFPKEGPSILRIQQVVRGDSAAYFCASSRTGDGLQETQYFGPGTRLLVL.

This clonotype was counted only a few times. The gene calls are TRBV2 and TRBJ1-4; D is undetermined. This CDR3 is 14 amino acids long. CDR1 is SNHLY, CDR2 FYNNEI, per germline. The ends were cut back, 6 bases at V and 8 bases at J, with 16 bases in the middle. DNA for the CDR3: TGTGCCAGCAGCCCGGGGAGGGCGGGGGAAAAACTGTTTTTT. It encodes CASSPGRAGEKLFF.

This clonotype was picked up many times. The chain links TRBV20-1 to TRBJ1-3, with D unclear. V was pared by 3 bases and J by 6 bases, with 6 bases between. The CDR3 has 11 amino acids. Germline CDR1 DFQATT, CDR2 SNEGSKA (reference sequence). The CDR3 spells CSARVENTIYF. In nucleotides, the CDR3 is TGCAGTGCTAGGGTGGAAAACACCATATATTTT.

This clonotype was found a few times. This chain joins TRBV3-1 and TRBJ1-4; 8 bases are shared with TRBD1. CDR1 is LGHDT, CDR2 YNNKEL, per germline (reference sequence). The CDR3 has 16 residues. V dropped 4 bases and J dropped 12; count of bases not matched to a gene: 16. In DNA, the CDR3 is TGTGCCAGCAGCCCCTGGACGGGACAGGTCTACGGAGAACTGTTTTTT. Amino acid sequence: CASSPWTGQVYGELFF.

The chain employs TRBV27 and TRBJ1-1; D is unresolved. This CDR3 contains 14 residues. Trimming cost V 7 bases and J 2 bases, with 14 bases left between them. Germline V gives CDR1 MNHEY, CDR2 SMNVEV (reference sequence). CDR3 sequence (DNA): TGTGCCAGCAATTCTTGGGCCGGAAACACTGAAGCTTTCTTT. It encodes CASNSWAGNTEAFF.

This clonotype has more than one count but fewer than ten. The V gene is TRBV7-9, the J gene TRBJ1-2; D ambiguous. Germline CDR1 SEHNR, CDR2 FQNEAQ (reference sequence). V was cut by 0 bases and J by 4 bases, with 9 bases left in between. CDR3 length: 14 residues. CDR3 sequence: CASSLAPGGYGYTF. In DNA, the CDR3 is TGTGCCAGCAGCTTAGCGCCGGGCGGCTATGGCTACACCTTC. Supplemented by reference TRBV7-9 and TRBJ1-2, the full variable domain reads DTGVSQNPRHKITKRGQNVTFRCDPISEHNRLYWYRQTLGQGPEFLTYFQNEAQLEKSRLLSDRFSAERPKGSFSTLEIQRTEQGDSAMYLCASSLAPGGYGYTFGSGTRLTVV.

The chain couples TRBV20-1 to TRBJ2-1, with TRBD2 matching 7 bases. J gave up 8 bases and V 1 base, and 20 bases lay outside the gene matches. The germline CDR1 and CDR2 sequences are DFQATT and SNEGSKA (reference sequence). The CDR3 has 18 amino acids. The CDR3 region is CSARAPPPLSGGHDEQFF. The CDR3 DNA reads TGCAGTGCTAGAGCTCCCCCCCCTTTATCGGGAGGTCACGATGAGCAGTTCTTC.